The source of this TCR beta chain is a study of T cells in Graves' hyperthyroidism and ophthalmopathy. There were TCR beta CDR3 regions amplified from RNA transcripts. A first-round RT-PCR of the TCR CDR3 used the HTBI primer set. TCRdb passed the multiplex PCR reads through MiXCR, listing each CDR3 protein once. The profile shows roughly 660,000 distinct CDR3 sequences, around a sixth of them singletons. This CDR3 has 12 residues. V was cut by 3 bases and J by 4 bases, with 4 bases left in between. CDR1 and CDR2 (germline): SEHNR, FQNEAQ (reference sequence). This clonotype was counted many times. Newly diagnosed patients aged 18 to 65 had hyperthyroidism of under 2 months' duration. Diagnoses were made from clinical symptoms, serum measures (thyroxine and TRAb), thyroid ultrasound and orbital computed tomography.

This TCR derives from a man between 50 and 59 years old with Graves' hyperthyroidism. The J gene is TRBJ2-1, the V gene TRBV7-9; no definite D call. Sequencing was performed on blood. Written as DNA, the CDR3 is TGTGCCAGCAGCTTCCTTTACAATGAGCAGTTCTTC. Translating gives CASSFLYNEQFF.